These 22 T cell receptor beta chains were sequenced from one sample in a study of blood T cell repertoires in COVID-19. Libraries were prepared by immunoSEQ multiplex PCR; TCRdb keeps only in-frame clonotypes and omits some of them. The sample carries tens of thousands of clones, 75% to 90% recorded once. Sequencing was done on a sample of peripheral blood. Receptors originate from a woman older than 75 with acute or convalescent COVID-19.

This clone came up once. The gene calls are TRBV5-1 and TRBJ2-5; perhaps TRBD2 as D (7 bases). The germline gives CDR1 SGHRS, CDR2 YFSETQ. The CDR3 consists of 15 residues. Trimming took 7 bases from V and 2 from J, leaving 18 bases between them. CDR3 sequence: CASRRGAALQETQYF. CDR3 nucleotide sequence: TGCGCCAGCCGACGGGGGGCGGCCTTACAAGAGACCCAGTACTTC.

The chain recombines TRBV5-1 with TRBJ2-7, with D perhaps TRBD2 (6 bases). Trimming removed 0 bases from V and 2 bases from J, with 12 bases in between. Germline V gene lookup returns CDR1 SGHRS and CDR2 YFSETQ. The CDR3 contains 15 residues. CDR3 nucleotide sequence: TGCGCCAGCAGCTTGGGAGGAGGGAGCCCCTACGAGCAGTACTTC. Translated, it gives CASSLGGGSPYEQYF.

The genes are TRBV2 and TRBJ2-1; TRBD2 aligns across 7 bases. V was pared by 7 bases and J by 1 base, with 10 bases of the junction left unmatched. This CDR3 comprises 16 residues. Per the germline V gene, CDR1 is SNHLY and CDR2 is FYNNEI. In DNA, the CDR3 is TGTGCCAGCAATAAGCGGGATGCCTATTCCTACAATGAGCAGTTCTTC. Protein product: CASNKRDAYSYNEQFF.

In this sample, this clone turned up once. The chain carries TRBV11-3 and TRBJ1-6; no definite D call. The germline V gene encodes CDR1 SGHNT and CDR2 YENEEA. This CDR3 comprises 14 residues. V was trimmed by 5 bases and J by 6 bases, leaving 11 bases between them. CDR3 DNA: TGTGCCAGCAGCCCGACACCTGTTAATTCACCCCTCCACTTT. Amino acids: CASSPTPVNSPLHF.

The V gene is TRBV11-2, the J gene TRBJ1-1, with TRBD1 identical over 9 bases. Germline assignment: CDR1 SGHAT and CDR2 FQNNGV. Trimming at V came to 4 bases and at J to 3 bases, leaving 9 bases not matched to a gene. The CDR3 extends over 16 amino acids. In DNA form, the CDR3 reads TGTGCCAGCAGCTCCCACTCACAGGGGGCGGACACTGAAGCTTTCTTT. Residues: CASSSHSQGADTEAFF.

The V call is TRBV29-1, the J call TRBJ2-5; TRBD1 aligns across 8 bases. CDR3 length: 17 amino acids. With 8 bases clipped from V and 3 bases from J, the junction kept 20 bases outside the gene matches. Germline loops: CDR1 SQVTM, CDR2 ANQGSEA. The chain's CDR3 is CSSMERTGRLWEETQYF. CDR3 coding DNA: TGCAGCTCGATGGAACGGACAGGGCGGTTATGGGAAGAGACCCAGTACTTC.

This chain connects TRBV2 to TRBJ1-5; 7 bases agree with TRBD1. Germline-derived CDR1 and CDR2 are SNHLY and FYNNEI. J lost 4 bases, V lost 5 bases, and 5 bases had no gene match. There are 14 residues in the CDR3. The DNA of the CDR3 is TGTGCCAGCAGTACAGGGGTAGGAAATCAGCCCCAGCATTTT. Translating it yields CASSTGVGNQPQHF.

The DNA of the CDR3 is TGTGCCAGCGCTAGGGGAAGTACTAATGAAAAACTGTTTTTT. It encodes CASARGSTNEKLFF. The chain combines TRBV6-5 with TRBJ1-4, with a possible D match to TRBD1 (5 bases). The V end was cut by 8 bases, the J end by 2 bases, with 12 bases between. Germline V gives CDR1 MNHEY, CDR2 SVGAGI. There are 14 residues in the CDR3.

The CDR3 DNA is TGTGCCTGGACCTTGGGCGACAGGGGATGGGAAGATGAGGAGCAGTTCTTC. Translation gives CAWTLGDRGWEDEEQFF. The chain has TRBV30 and TRBJ2-1; TRBD1 matches 8 bases. The CDR3 totals 17 residues. Trimming cost V 4 bases and J 10 bases; bases outside gene matches: 21. CDR1 is GTSNPN, CDR2 SVGIG, per germline (reference sequence).

CDR3 DNA sequence: TGTGCCAGCTCAGGGGCGGGAGAGACCCAGTACTTC. As protein: CASSGAGETQYF. This sequence joins TRBV5-5 and TRBJ2-5, with TRBD1 as a possible D gene (6 bases). The CDR3 totals 12 residues. Looked up from germline, CDR1 is SGHKS and CDR2 is YYEKEE (reference sequence). Trimming left V 7 bases short and J 4 bases short, with 11 bases between.

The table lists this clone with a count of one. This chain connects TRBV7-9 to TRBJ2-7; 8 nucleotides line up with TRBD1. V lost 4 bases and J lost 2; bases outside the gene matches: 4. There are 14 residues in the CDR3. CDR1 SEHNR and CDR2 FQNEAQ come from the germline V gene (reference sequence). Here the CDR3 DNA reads TGTGCCAGCAGCTCGGGACAGGCACCCTACGAGCAGTACTTC. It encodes CASSSGQAPYEQYF. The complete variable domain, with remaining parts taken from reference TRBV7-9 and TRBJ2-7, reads DTGVSQNPRHKITKRGQNVTFRCDPISEHNRLYWYRQTLGQGPEFLTYFQNEAQLEKSRLLSDRFSAERPKGSFSTLEIQRTEQGDSAMYLCASSSGQAPYEQYFGPGTRLTVT.

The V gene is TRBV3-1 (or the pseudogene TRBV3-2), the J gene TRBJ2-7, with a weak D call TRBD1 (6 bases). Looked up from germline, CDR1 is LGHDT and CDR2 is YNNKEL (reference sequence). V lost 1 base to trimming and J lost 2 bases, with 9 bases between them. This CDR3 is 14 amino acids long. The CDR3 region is CASSQGGGTYEQYF. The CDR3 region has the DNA TGTGCCAGCAGCCAAGGAGGGGGAACCTACGAGCAGTACTTC.

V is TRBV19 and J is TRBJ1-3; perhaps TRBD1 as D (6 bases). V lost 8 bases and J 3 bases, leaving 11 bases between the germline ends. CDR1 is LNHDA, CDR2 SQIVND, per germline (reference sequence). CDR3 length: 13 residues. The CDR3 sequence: CASPGANGNTIYF. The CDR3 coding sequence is TGTGCCAGTCCAGGGGCAAATGGAAACACCATATATTTT. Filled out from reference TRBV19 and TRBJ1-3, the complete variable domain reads DGGITQSPKYLFRKEGQNVTLSCEQNLNHDAMYWYRQDPGQGLRLIYYSQIVNDFQKGDIAEGYSVSREKKESFPLTVTSAQKNPTAFYLCASPGANGNTIYFGEGSWLTVV.

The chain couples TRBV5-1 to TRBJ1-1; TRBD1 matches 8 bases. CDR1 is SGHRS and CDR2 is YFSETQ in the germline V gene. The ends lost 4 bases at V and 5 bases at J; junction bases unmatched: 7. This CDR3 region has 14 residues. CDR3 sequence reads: CASSDPGGGTEAFF. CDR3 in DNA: TGCGCCAGCAGCGACCCAGGGGGCGGGACTGAAGCTTTCTTT.

The CDR3 nucleotides are TGTGCCATCAGTCCAGGTCCTTATAGCTCCTACGAGCAGTACTTC. It is translated as CAISPGPYSSYEQYF. This chain uses TRBV10-3 with TRBJ2-7; no reliable D call. V shed 5 bases and J shed 0 bases, with 14 bases lying between them. CDR1 is ENHRY and CDR2 is SYGVKD in the germline V gene. The CDR3 consists of 15 residues.

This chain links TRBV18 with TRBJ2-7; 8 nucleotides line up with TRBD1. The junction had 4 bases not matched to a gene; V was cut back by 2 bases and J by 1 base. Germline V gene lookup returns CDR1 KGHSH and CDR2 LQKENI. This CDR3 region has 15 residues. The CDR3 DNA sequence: TGTGCCAGCTCACCAACCGGGACAGGATCCTACGAGCAGTACTTC. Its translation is CASSPTGTGSYEQYF. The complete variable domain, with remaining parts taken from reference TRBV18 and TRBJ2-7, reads NAGVMQNPRHLVRRRGQEARLRCSPMKGHSHVYWYRQLPEEGLKFMVYLQKENIIDESGMPKERFSAEFPKEGPSILRIQQVVRGDSAAYFCASSPTGTGSYEQYFGPGTRLTVT.

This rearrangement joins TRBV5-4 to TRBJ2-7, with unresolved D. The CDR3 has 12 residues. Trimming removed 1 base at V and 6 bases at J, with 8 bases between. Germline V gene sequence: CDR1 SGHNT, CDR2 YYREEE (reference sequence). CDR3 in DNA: TGTGCCAGCAGCTTGTACGGCGGCGAGCAGTACTTC. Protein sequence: CASSLYGGEQYF.

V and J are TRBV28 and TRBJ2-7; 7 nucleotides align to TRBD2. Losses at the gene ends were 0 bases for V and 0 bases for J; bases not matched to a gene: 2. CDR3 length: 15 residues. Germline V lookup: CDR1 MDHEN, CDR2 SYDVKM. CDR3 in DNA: TGTGCCAGCAGTTTATGGGGGGGGAGCTCCTACGAGCAGTACTTC. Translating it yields CASSLWGGSSYEQYF.

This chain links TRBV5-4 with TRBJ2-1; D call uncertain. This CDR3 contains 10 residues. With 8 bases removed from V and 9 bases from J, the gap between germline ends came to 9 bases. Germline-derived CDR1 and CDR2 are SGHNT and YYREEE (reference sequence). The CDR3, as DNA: TGTGCCAGTGGAAGGAGTGAGCAGTTCTTC. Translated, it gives CASGRSEQFF.

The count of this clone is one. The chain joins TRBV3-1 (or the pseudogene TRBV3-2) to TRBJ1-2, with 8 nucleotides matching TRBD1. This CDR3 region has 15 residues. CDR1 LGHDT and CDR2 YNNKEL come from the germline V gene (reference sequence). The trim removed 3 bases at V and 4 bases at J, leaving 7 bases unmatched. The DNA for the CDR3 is TGTGCCAGCAGCCAGGGAGTGACAGGGGCCTATGGCTACACCTTC. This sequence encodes CASSQGVTGAYGYTF.

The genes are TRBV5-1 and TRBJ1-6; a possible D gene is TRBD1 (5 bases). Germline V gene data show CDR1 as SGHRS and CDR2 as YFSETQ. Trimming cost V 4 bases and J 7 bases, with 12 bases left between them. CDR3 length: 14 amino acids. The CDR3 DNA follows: TGCGCCAGCAGCGGGGGAGGAGGCAATTCACCCCTCCACTTT. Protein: CASSGGGGNSPLHF. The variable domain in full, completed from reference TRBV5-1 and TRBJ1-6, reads KAGVTQTPRYLIKTRGQQVTLSCSPISGHRSVSWYQQTPGQGLQFLFEYFSETQRNKGNFPGRFSGRQFSNSRSEMNVSTLELGDSALYLCASSGGGGNSPLHFGNGTRLTVT.

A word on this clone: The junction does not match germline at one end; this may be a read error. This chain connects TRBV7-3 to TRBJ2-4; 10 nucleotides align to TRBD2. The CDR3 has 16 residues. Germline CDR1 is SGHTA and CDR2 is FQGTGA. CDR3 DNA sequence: TGTGCCAGCAGCTTCGGGACTAGCGTAGCCAAAAACATTCAGTACTTT. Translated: CASSFGTSVAKNIQYF.